These 11 T cell receptor beta chains originate from one sample sequenced in a study of T cells in Graves' hyperthyroidism and ophthalmopathy. TCR beta CDR3 sequences were amplified from RNA transcripts. Using the HTBI primer set, a first-round RT-PCR was run on the TCR CDR3. MiXCR was run by TCRdb on the multiplex PCR reads, yielding one entry per CDR3 protein. Of 600,000 or so distinct CDR3 sequences in the sample, roughly 14% are singletons; the top ten hold around 13%. Sequenced sample: blood. These receptor sequences come from a woman aged 45-65 years with Graves' ophthalmopathy.

On this clonotype itself: A much larger clone lies a single base off, so this may be a read error. The chain combines TRBV30 with TRBJ1-2, with D uncertain. CDR1 is GTSNPN and CDR2 is SVGIG in the germline V gene (reference sequence). The CDR3 contains 13 residues. The germline V and J ends were trimmed by 2 bases and 8 bases, with 15 bases remaining between them. CDR3 in amino acids: CAWSTPRGRGYTF. The CDR3 DNA follows: TGTGCCTGGAGTACACCCCGGGGTAGGGGCTACACCTTC.

This clonotype was detected many times. This chain connects TRBV28 to TRBJ2-1; the D gene is possibly TRBD1 (5 bases). Germline values: CDR1 MDHEN, CDR2 SYDVKM. Deletions cut 6 bases from V and 8 bases from J, with 14 bases between. The length of the CDR3 is 13 residues. Written as DNA, the CDR3 is TGTGCCAGCAGATCTGACTGGGGCGATGAGCAGTTCTTC. Translating it yields CASRSDWGDEQFF.

This clonotype has a count of ten or more. The chain joins TRBV6-1 to TRBJ1-1; no reliable D call. Between the trimmed V and J ends, which lost 7 bases and 2 bases, there was a span of 14 bases. Per the germline V gene, CDR1 is MNHNS and CDR2 is SASEGT. The CDR3 has 14 amino acids. The CDR3 loop is CASKGRGFNTEAFF. DNA of the CDR3: TGTGCCAGCAAAGGAAGAGGGTTTAACACTGAAGCTTTCTTT.

This clonotype appeared many times. V is TRBV12-3 or TRBV12-4 and J is TRBJ2-5; no reliable D call. This CDR3 spans 12 amino acids. Trimming removed 6 bases from V and 2 bases from J, with 7 bases in between. The CDR3 loop reads CASRRKQETQYF. The CDR3 DNA reads as TGTGCCAGCAGAAGGAAACAAGAGACCCAGTACTTC.

Concerning this clonotype itself: A read error may be the cause here, since a much bigger clone is one base away. The rearrangement uses TRBV6-1 and TRBJ1-1; TRBD1 might be the D (6 bases). CDR1 is MNHNS, CDR2 SASEGT, per germline. Trimming left V 5 bases short and J 11 bases short, with 12 bases between. The CDR3 runs to 11 residues. CDR3 in amino acids: CASSTGGRAFF. The CDR3 DNA follows: TGTGCCAGCAGTACCGGGGGCCGGGCTTTCTTT.

This clonotype was observed many times. The V call is TRBV11-3, the J call TRBJ2-5; 12 bases are a match to TRBD2. The CDR3 covers 16 residues. Germline CDR1 reads SGHNT; CDR2 reads YENEEA. J gave up 1 base and V 1 base, and 1 base lay outside the gene matches. The CDR3 DNA is TGTGCCAGCAGCTTAGGACTAGCGGGAGCCCAAGAGACCCAGTACTTC. Residues: CASSLGLAGAQETQYF.

This chain connects TRBV6-2 or TRBV6-3 to TRBJ2-7; tentative D call: TRBD1 (5 bases). With 6 bases removed from V and 5 bases from J, the gap between germline ends came to 8 bases. There are 11 residues in the CDR3. The germline CDR1 and CDR2 sequences are MNHEY and SVGEGT. The CDR3 DNA follows: TGTGCCAGCAGACAGGTCAACGAGCAGTACTTC. Encoded protein: CASRQVNEQYF.

This clonotype occurred many times. The genes are TRBV28 and TRBJ2-1; TRBD1 matches at 8 bases. With 6 bases clipped from V and 15 bases from J, the junction kept 13 bases outside the gene matches. CDR1 is MDHEN and CDR2 is SYDVKM in the germline V gene. The CDR3 is 13 amino acids. The CDR3 protein is CASSPIDRGDTFF. CDR3 nucleotide sequence: TGTGCCAGCAGCCCCATCGACAGGGGAGATACGTTCTTC.

This clonotype was counted at least ten times. The V call is TRBV28, the J call TRBJ2-7; 7 bases map to TRBD2. With 6 bases clipped from V and 3 bases from J, the junction kept 8 bases outside the gene matches. The CDR3 sequence is 14 residues long. Germline V lookup: CDR1 MDHEN, CDR2 SYDVKM. The CDR3 reads CASSRGGGGYEQYF. DNA of the CDR3: TGTGCCAGCAGCCGTGGCGGGGGAGGCTACGAGCAGTACTTC. Looking up the rest from reference TRBV28 and TRBJ2-7 gives the full variable domain: DVKVTQSSRYLVKRTGEKVFLECVQDMDHENMFWYRQDPGLGLRLIYFSYDVKMKEKGDIPEGYSVSREKKERFSLILESASTNQTSMYLCASSRGGGGYEQYFGPGTRLTVT.

A single count supports this clonotype. CDR3 amino acids: CASSLITSGLETQYF. DNA of the CDR3: TGTGCCAGCAGTTTAATTACTAGCGGGTTGGAGACCCAGTACTTC. The chain carries TRBV28 and TRBJ2-5; 9 bases fit TRBD2. The CDR3 is made up of 15 amino acids. Germline-derived CDR1 and CDR2 are MDHEN and SYDVKM. V was pared by 2 bases and J by 5 bases, with 6 bases of the junction left unmatched.

The table lists this clonotype with many counts. The V gene is TRBV7-2, the J gene TRBJ2-7; D is unresolved. The CDR3 consists of 16 residues. Trimming cost V 0 bases and J 5 bases, with 17 bases left between them. CDR1 and CDR2 from the germline V gene are SGHTA and FQGNSA. CDR3 coding DNA: TGTGCCAGCAGCTTAGCGGTAGCTCCCCCCGGCCACGAGCAGTACTTC. This gives the protein CASSLAVAPPGHEQYF. Together with reference TRBV7-2 and TRBJ2-7, the CDR3 gives the full variable domain: GAGVSQSPSNKVTEKGKDVELRCDPISGHTALYWYRQSLGQGLEFLIYFQGNSAPDKSGLPSDRFSAERTGGSVSTLTIQRTQQEDSAVYLCASSLAVAPPGHEQYFGPGTRLTVT.